This record looks at one T cell receptor beta chain sequence and its context. Its antigen is unknown. Given a much more abundant clone one base away, this may be a read error. Library method: the immunoSEQ multiplex PCR assay. On the study's bioinformatics: To diagnose cytomegalovirus status from the catalog of TCR beta chain sequences, a statistical classification framework was built. The table was pulled from immuneACCESS by TCRdb, which kept in-frame rearrangements only. Such tables lose some clones; where checked, under half of the loss comes from unresolved V genes, and the rest has no known cause. V and J calls plus clone size are reproduced from that table; the DNA served to infer D and trimming. The sample records some 170,000 clones, approximately 86% of which are singletons. The leading ten clones occupy 2% to 3% of the sample. Via the germline V gene, CDR1 is SNHLY and CDR2 FYNNEI. V lost 3 bases and J lost 0 bases; the stretch between them is 3 bases long. The CDR3 starts with the cysteine, ends with the phenylalanine, and has 12 residues. The kept DNA is CDR3 alone, 36 bases in frame from the first base.

This entry comes from a study of cytomegalovirus exposure and HLA in healthy donors (dated by TCRdb to 2016 to 2017). For the study in its entirety: According to a later analysis, one platform produced both the roughly 130 validation repertoires and the 666 repertoires of the first cohort. The aim of the study was to test whether cataloging public T cell receptors could identify signatures of past pathogen exposure. Besides the first cohort of about 730 subjects, a separate validation cohort made up of around 120 different subjects was used. To predict cytomegalovirus infection status, the study brought together high-throughput TCR immunosequencing, statistical association of individual TCRs with disease status, and machine learning. The study at large found these results: The classifier was reported to diagnose cytomegalovirus status with high specificity and sensitivity in both the original and validation cohorts. A later analysis lacked HLA typing for the validation cohort, so it scored co-occurrence in that cohort across all 110 or so repertoires. A total of 150 to 200 TCR beta chains were listed by the study as associated with cytomegalovirus. Three of the identified cytomegalovirus-associated TCR beta chains were confirmed in vitro to be specific for cytomegalovirus antigens. According to the authors, the approach could potentially be generalized to other disease states and immunological phenotypes. A later analysis found that TCRs clustered in the first cohort also tended to co-occur in the 100 to 150 validation repertoires, with 90% to 95% of cluster scores above 0. Across donors, most TCR sequences were observed very rarely, whereas some public TCRs were present in many individuals.

The donors were included in the validation cohort of roughly 130 subjects, a group kept apart from the roughly 730-subject first cohort. Sequenced material: PBMCs. The TCR was taken from a man between 18 and 29 years old in good health and CMV-seropositive. The chain is made from TRBV2 and TRBJ2-7, with no D gene named confidently. Here the CDR3 is given as CASSDISYEQYF. The DNA reads TGTGCCAGCAGTGACATCTCCTACGAGCAGTACTTC.